This T cell receptor beta chain is from a study of shared clonotypes between healthy human individuals. Whole-study results and caveats: Few donors restricted represented genetic and exposure-history diversity.

As for this clone: Antigen unknown.

Each subset's genomic DNA was split evenly across several immunoSEQ plates. Sequencing was performed with immunoSEQ multiplex PCR; in TCRdb, only in-frame clones are kept and a portion is missing. Among 450,000 to 500,000 clones listed, approximately 80% were seen once. Germline lookup yields CDR1 SGHNT and CDR2 YENEEA. V was cut by 0 bases and J by 10 bases, with 13 bases left in between. The CDR3 spans 14 residues. Every contributor of samples was a Caucasian grown-up residing in Nashville, Tennessee. What was sequenced was PBMCs. This TCR was sampled from a woman between 35 and 50 years old in good health. Some clones in this sample may be carry-over from other donors' samples. The chain has TRBV11-3 and TRBJ2-1; no firm D call. The CDR3 reads CASSLDRVSVEQFF. CDR3 DNA sequence: TGTGCCAGCAGCTTAGATCGGGTAAGCGTCGAGCAGTTCTTC. Full variable domain (outside the CDR3, taken from reference TRBV11-3 and TRBJ2-1): EAGVVQSPRYKIIEKKQPVAFWCNPISGHNTLYWYLQNLGQGPELLIRYENEEAVDDSQLPKDRFSAERLKGVDSTLKIQPAELGDSAVYLCASSLDRVSVEQFFGPGTRLTVL.